Listed here are 27 T cell receptor beta chains from one sample, sequenced in a study of vaccination effects on CD4 cells after COVID-19. These receptors' antigens are unknown. Here immunoSEQ multiplex PCR was the method, and the copy in TCRdb shows in-frame clones only, minus some. The sample records tens of thousands of clones, over 60% being singletons. Isolation of CD4+ T cells took place after less than 12 days of culture. This individual tested PCR-positive for SARS-CoV-2 infection between March and December 2020. All participants had two doses of either the BNT162b2 or mRNA-1273 vaccine. The source material was CD4+ T cells from PBMCs cultured without peptide, sampled after COVID-19 vaccination. The receptors stem from a human donor who had a prior SARS-CoV-2 infection.

V and J are TRBV10-3 and TRBJ2-5; D might be TRBD1 or TRBD2, each matching 5 bases. The length of the CDR3 is 14 residues. V lost 9 bases and J lost 7, with 21 bases in between. Germline-derived CDR1 and CDR2 are ENHRY and SYGVKD. The CDR3 region is CAISGAPIPGTQYF. The CDR3 DNA reads as TGTGCCATTTCCGGGGCCCCGATTCCAGGGACCCAGTACTTC.

In its sample, this clone was seen once. The rearrangement links TRBV19 to TRBJ2-5, with TRBD1 matching 9 bases. The CDR3 extends over 15 amino acids. Germline V gives CDR1 LNHDA, CDR2 SQIVND (reference sequence). Losses at the gene ends were 5 bases for V and 2 bases for J; bases not matched to a gene: 6. The CDR3 DNA follows: TGTGCCAGTAGTGAGCGGACAGGGGAGCAAGAGACCCAGTACTTC. Translating gives CASSERTGEQETQYF.

The rearrangement joins TRBV18 to TRBJ2-7; D possibly matches TRBD1 or TRBD2 (5 bases each). This CDR3 contains 13 residues. The germline V gene has CDR1 KGHSH and CDR2 LQKENI. With 4 bases removed from V and 6 bases from J, the gap between germline ends came to 13 bases. The CDR3, as DNA: TGTGCCAGCTCACGGGACCTACACCTCGAGCAGTACTTC. Translating gives CASSRDLHLEQYF.

This rearrangement joins TRBV2 to TRBJ1-5; D uncertain. Germline V lookup: CDR1 SNHLY, CDR2 FYNNEI. The CDR3 is 15 amino acids. Trimming shortened V by 5 bases and J by 5 bases, and 16 bases separated the two germline ends. The CDR3 spells CASSPSTPGDQPQHF. The CDR3 DNA is TGTGCCAGCAGTCCATCGACCCCCGGGGATCAGCCCCAGCATTTT.

The chain has TRBV9 and TRBJ2-1; 7 bases line up with TRBD2. The germline gives CDR1 SGDLS, CDR2 YYNGEE. The ends lost 0 bases at V and 2 bases at J; junction bases unmatched: 2. CDR3 length equals 15 residues. In nucleotides, the CDR3 is TGTGCCAGCAGCGTAGCGGCGGGGGCCTACAATGAGCAGTTCTTC. It yields the protein CASSVAAGAYNEQFF.

The genes are TRBV12-2 and TRBJ2-4; TRBD2, the table's D call, was not compared with the DNA. TRBV12-2 is reported as a pseudogene. The CDR3 consists of 19 residues. The CDR3 sequence is CASRPVWSKRATIKNIQYF. Written as DNA, the CDR3 is TGTGCAAGTCGACCCGTCTGGAGTAAAAGGGCGACTATCAAAAACATTCAGTACTTC.

V and J are TRBV6-5 and TRBJ1-4; D might be TRBD1 (5 bases). This CDR3 is 14 amino acids long. The ends were cut back, 6 bases at V and 0 bases at J, with 8 bases in the middle. Per germline, CDR1 MNHEY and CDR2 SVGAGI. CDR3 DNA sequence: TGTGCCAGCAGCACAGGCGCAACTAATGAAAAACTGTTTTTT. It is translated as CASSTGATNEKLFF.

V is TRBV5-1 and J is TRBJ1-6; 8 bases are a match to TRBD1. This CDR3 is 17 amino acids long. Germline V gene lookup returns CDR1 SGHRS and CDR2 YFSETQ. With 0 bases clipped from V and 7 bases from J, the junction kept 9 bases outside the gene matches. CDR3 in amino acids: CASSLGPTQGGNSPLHF. CDR3 DNA: TGCGCCAGCAGCTTGGGCCCAACACAGGGGGGAAATTCACCCCTCCACTTT.

This clone appeared a few times. The genes are TRBV4-3 and TRBJ2-3, with 10 bases lining up with TRBD2. V lost 1 base to trimming and J lost 5 bases; unmatched junction nucleotides: 6. This CDR3 spans 16 amino acids. Germline V gene sequence: CDR1 LGHNA, CDR2 YSLEER. CDR3 coding DNA: TGCGCCAGCAGCCAAGCTGGTAGCGGGAGGTTAGATACGCAGTATTTT. This encodes CASSQAGSGRLDTQYF.

The gene calls are TRBV7-9 and TRBJ2-5, with D perhaps matching TRBD1 (5 bases). Trimming took 5 bases from V and 1 from J, leaving 11 bases between them. This CDR3 comprises 14 residues. CDR1 is SEHNR, CDR2 FQNEAQ, per germline (reference sequence). This CDR3 reads CASSTYDSQETQYF. The CDR3 DNA reads as TGTGCCAGCAGCACTTACGACAGCCAAGAGACCCAGTACTTC.

The chain's CDR3 is CASSPSLGAVRTDTQYF. CDR3 in DNA: TGTGCCAGCTCACCATCTCTTGGGGCCGTCCGCACAGATACGCAGTATTTT. The chain combines TRBV18 with TRBJ2-3, with D perhaps matching TRBD1 (5 bases). This CDR3 comprises 17 residues. CDR1 and CDR2 (germline): KGHSH, LQKENI. The ends were cut back, 2 bases at V and 1 base at J, with 16 bases in the middle.

Only a few counts were recorded for this clone. This sequence joins TRBV2 and TRBJ1-2, with a tentative D call TRBD1 (5 bases). CDR3 length: 12 residues. Germline CDR1 and CDR2: SNHLY and FYNNEI. The germline V and J ends were trimmed by 4 bases and 4 bases, with 7 bases remaining between them. The CDR3, as DNA: TGTGCCAGCAGTGCGGGACTCTATGGCTACACCTTC. Residues: CASSAGLYGYTF. The whole variable domain, filled in from reference TRBV2 and TRBJ1-2, reads EPEVTQTPSHQVTQMGQEVILRCVPISNHLYFYWYRQILGQKVEFLVSFYNNEISEKSEIFDDQFSVERPDGSNFTLKIRSTKLEDSAMYFCASSAGLYGYTFGSGTRLTVV.

The rearrangement links TRBV7-2 to TRBJ2-6, with 9 bases matching TRBD1. The V gene end was trimmed by 5 bases and the J gene end by 2 bases; junction bases not matched to a gene: 4. The CDR3 consists of 16 residues. The germline V gene encodes CDR1 SGHTA and CDR2 FQGNSA. The CDR3 DNA is TGTGCCAGCAGCACAGGGACAGGGACTGGGGCCAACGTCCTGACTTTC. It translates to CASSTGTGTGANVLTF.

This clone was seen only a few times. The V call is TRBV30, the J call TRBJ2-1; the D is unclear. The CDR3 loop spans 13 amino acids. The V and J ends lost 0 bases and 3 bases respectively, with 6 bases between them. Looked up from germline, CDR1 is GTSNPN and CDR2 is SVGIG (reference sequence). DNA of the CDR3: TGTGCCTGGAGTGTCGGAAGCTACAATGAGCAGTTCTTC. Encoded protein: CAWSVGSYNEQFF.

A few counts support this clone. The chain couples TRBV6-4 to TRBJ2-3, with TRBD2 matching 8 bases. Trimming removed 8 bases from V and 2 bases from J; junction bases left unmatched: 6. The V gene's germline CDR1 is MRHNA and CDR2 SNTAGT. This CDR3 contains 14 residues. The CDR3 loop reads CASGLGGATDTQYF. The CDR3 DNA is TGTGCCAGCGGCCTCGGGGGGGCCACAGATACGCAGTATTTT.

V and J are TRBV3-1 (or the pseudogene TRBV3-2) and TRBJ2-7, with a possible D match to TRBD1 (6 bases). The V and J ends lost 1 base and 2 bases respectively, with 15 bases between them. Looked up from germline, CDR1 is LGHDT and CDR2 is YNNKEL (reference sequence). This CDR3 comprises 16 residues. This CDR3 is CASSQGDNRDPYEQYF. CDR3 DNA: TGTGCCAGCAGCCAAGGGGACAACAGGGACCCCTACGAGCAGTACTTC.

The gene calls are TRBV7-6 and TRBJ2-7; 8 nucleotides match TRBD1. The CDR3 runs to 15 residues. CDR1 SGHVS and CDR2 FNYEAQ come from the germline V gene. The V segment lost 5 bases and the J segment 4 bases; nucleotides outside the gene matches: 10. Here the CDR3 reads CASSPDPGGPYEQYF. Here the CDR3 DNA reads TGTGCCAGCAGCCCGGATCCAGGGGGCCCGTACGAGCAGTACTTC.

V is TRBV7-2 and J is TRBJ1-6; D gene unclear. The germline CDR1 and CDR2 sequences are SGHTA and FQGNSA. Trimming took 1 base from V and 7 from J, leaving 11 bases between them. The CDR3 is made up of 15 amino acids. The CDR3 loop is CASSLGQVLNSPLHF. The CDR3 DNA is TGTGCCAGCAGCTTAGGGCAGGTCCTAAATTCACCCCTCCACTTT. The full variable domain, in which reference TRBV7-2 and TRBJ1-6 provide the parts outside the CDR3, is GAGVSQSPSNKVTEKGKDVELRCDPISGHTALYWYRQSLGQGLEFLIYFQGNSAPDKSGLPSDRFSAERTGGSVSTLTIQRTQQEDSAVYLCASSLGQVLNSPLHFGNGTRLTVT.

This rearrangement joins TRBV7-2 to TRBJ2-1; TRBD2 might be the D (5 bases). CDR1 and CDR2 from the germline V gene are SGHTA and FQGNSA. The CDR3 loop spans 14 amino acids. Trimming shortened V by 2 bases and J by 12 bases, and 17 bases separated the two germline ends. As DNA, the CDR3 is TGTGCCAGCAGCTTATTGGGGAGCGAGCCAGTGCAGTTCTTC. Its protein is CASSLLGSEPVQFF.

This chain joins TRBV7-8 and TRBJ2-2; the D is unclear. Germline-derived CDR1 and CDR2 are SGHVS and FQNEAQ. The CDR3 loop spans 17 amino acids. Trimming removed 1 base from V and 3 bases from J, with 15 bases in between. Here the CDR3 reads CASSLGWIAGYTGELFF. The CDR3 region has the DNA TGTGCCAGCAGCTTAGGATGGATTGCCGGTTACACCGGGGAGCTGTTTTTT.

This clone showed up just a few times. This chain links TRBV2 with TRBJ1-2; D is ambiguous. CDR3 length: 14 amino acids. Germline V lookup: CDR1 SNHLY, CDR2 FYNNEI. Trimming stripped 7 bases from V and 4 bases from J, with 16 bases between. This chain's CDR3 is CASNSAARPYGYTF. The DNA of the CDR3 is TGTGCCAGCAACTCGGCAGCGAGACCCTATGGCTACACCTTC.

The chain recombines TRBV30 with TRBJ2-5, with D maybe TRBD1 (7 bases). Per the germline V gene, CDR1 is GTSNPN and CDR2 is SVGIG (reference sequence). V lost 1 base and J lost 3, with 15 bases in between. CDR3 length equals 15 residues. This CDR3 is CAWSAGDSTKETQYF. CDR3 in DNA: TGTGCCTGGAGTGCGGGGGACAGCACCAAAGAGACCCAGTACTTC.

The V and J genes are TRBV19 and TRBJ2-2, with TRBD1 as a possible D gene (6 bases). The CDR3 is 18 amino acids. Deletions cut 7 bases from V and 0 bases from J, with 21 bases between. The germline V gene encodes CDR1 LNHDA and CDR2 SQIVND (reference sequence). CDR3 amino acids: CASTTIMGAHANTGELFF. The DNA for the CDR3 is TGTGCCAGTACCACAATTATGGGGGCTCACGCGAACACCGGGGAGCTGTTTTTT.

The chain couples TRBV5-1 to TRBJ2-1; D is uncertain. The length of the CDR3 is 14 residues. V was clipped by 0 bases and J by 6 bases, with 10 bases between them. CDR1 is SGHRS, CDR2 YFSETQ, per germline. The DNA of the CDR3 is TGCGCCAGCAGCTTGGACGGGCCGGCCAATGAGCAGTTCTTC. Translating it yields CASSLDGPANEQFF.

V gene TRBV7-3 combines with J gene TRBJ2-2, with D hard to call. Per the germline V gene, CDR1 is SGHTA and CDR2 is FQGTGA. V was clipped by 2 bases and J by 4 bases, with 11 bases between them. The CDR3 contains 15 residues. The DNA of the CDR3 is TGTGCCAGCAGCTTATATGCCAGAGCCACCGGGGAGCTGTTTTTT. It specifies CASSLYARATGELFF.

This chain's CDR3 is CASSRRRDTEAFF. The CDR3 region has the DNA TGTGCCAGCAGCCGGCGGCGGGACACTGAAGCTTTCTTT. This chain links TRBV12-3 or TRBV12-4 with TRBJ1-1, with unresolved D. CDR3 size: 13 residues. Trimming pared 6 bases from V and 3 bases from J, leaving 11 bases between.

This chain joins TRBV6-1 and TRBJ1-2; D is uncertain. This CDR3 has 13 amino acids. The germline V gene has CDR1 MNHNS and CDR2 SASEGT. The V end lost 2 bases, the J end lost 5 bases, and 9 bases lay between the germline ends. CDR3 protein: CASSELHGYGYTF. CDR3 DNA: TGTGCCAGCAGTGAACTGCATGGATATGGCTACACCTTC.